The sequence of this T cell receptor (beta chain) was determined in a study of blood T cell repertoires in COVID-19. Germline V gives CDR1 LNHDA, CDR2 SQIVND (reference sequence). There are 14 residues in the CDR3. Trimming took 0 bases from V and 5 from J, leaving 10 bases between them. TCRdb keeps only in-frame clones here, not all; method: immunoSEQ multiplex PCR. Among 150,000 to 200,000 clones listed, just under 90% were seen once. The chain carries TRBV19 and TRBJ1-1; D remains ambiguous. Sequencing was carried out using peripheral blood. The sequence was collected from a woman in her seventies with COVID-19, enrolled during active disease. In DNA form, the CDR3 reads TGTGCCAGTAGTATAGACCCACAGAGAACTGAAGCTTTCTTT. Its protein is CASSIDPQRTEAFF.